Listed here are 24 T cell receptor beta chains from one sample, sequenced in a study of T cells after yellow fever vaccination (dated 2019 in TCRdb). Library method: 5' RACE. For sequencing, an Illumina HiSeq 2500 was employed. TCRdb trimmed public reads at Q25 via fastp, called clones via MiXCR and kept in-frame beta chains. Duplicate CDR3 protein sequences are folded into a single record with the most common DNA and genes. Within this sample are around 230,000 distinct CDR3 sequences, with more than 6.5% of them counted one time only. The ten most abundant clones make up approximately 1% of the sample. Explained via the paper, the treatment or condition label denotes: live attenuated yellow fever vaccine strain. The source was CD4+ T cells sorted from PBMCs, collected on the day of the yellow fever booster vaccination. The receptors shown here come from a man between 25 and 39 years old who received the YFV17D yellow fever vaccine.

The table lists this clonotype with a few counts. The chain links TRBV4-2 to TRBJ2-7, with 7 bases identical to TRBD2. CDR1 is LGHNA and CDR2 is YNFKEQ in the germline V gene. This CDR3 has 16 residues. Trimming cost V 0 bases and J 3 bases; bases outside gene matches: 8. The CDR3 spells CASSQDTGTNLYEQYF. As DNA, the CDR3 is TGTGCCAGCAGCCAAGATACCGGGACTAACCTCTACGAGCAGTACTTC.

This clonotype showed up many times. This rearrangement joins TRBV7-9 to TRBJ2-3, with 12 bases identical to TRBD2. V was clipped by 7 bases and J by 3 bases; unmatched bases: 2. This CDR3 region has 14 residues. The germline CDR1 and CDR2 sequences are SEHNR and FQNEAQ (reference sequence). The CDR3 here is CASTGLAGTDTQYF. The CDR3 nucleotides read TGTGCCAGCACTGGACTAGCGGGAACAGATACGCAGTATTTT.

V usage is TRBV6-5 and J usage is TRBJ2-1; weak D call: TRBD2 (6 bases). The length of the CDR3 is 14 residues. Trimming cost V 2 bases and J 9 bases, with 14 bases left between them. Looked up from germline, CDR1 is MNHEY and CDR2 is SVGAGI. CDR3 amino acids: CASSYVPGVGEQFF. The CDR3 DNA follows: TGTGCCAGCAGTTACGTTCCGGGAGTGGGTGAGCAGTTCTTC.

J is TRBJ2-1 and V is TRBV6-2 or TRBV6-3, with TRBD1 matching over 11 bases. Per the germline V gene, CDR1 is MNHEY and CDR2 is SVGEGT. V dropped 2 bases and J dropped 5; count of bases not matched to a gene: 14. CDR3 length equals 19 residues. Written as DNA, the CDR3 is TGTGCCAGCAGTTACCAGGGACAGGGGGAATCTTGGTTTAACAATGAGCAGTTCTTC. Translation: CASSYQGQGESWFNNEQFF.

The chain is built from TRBV11-2 and TRBJ2-7, with D possibly being TRBD1 or TRBD2 (5 bases each). The CDR3 length is 14 residues. The V and J ends lost 4 bases and 3 bases respectively, with 13 bases between them. Per the germline V gene, CDR1 is SGHAT and CDR2 is FQNNGV. CDR3 residues: CASSSPTGGYEQYF. CDR3 DNA sequence: TGTGCCAGCAGCTCCCCGACTGGGGGCTACGAGCAGTACTTC.

This clonotype was detected ten times or more. This chain connects TRBV4-3 to TRBJ1-3; perhaps TRBD1 as D (5 bases). Germline V gene sequence: CDR1 LGHNA, CDR2 YSLEER. Trimming took off 0 bases at V and 6 bases at J, with 21 bases between the two ends. The CDR3 has 18 residues. The CDR3 here is CASSQDLPGAGVENTIYF. The CDR3 DNA follows: TGCGCCAGCAGCCAAGATCTCCCCGGGGCGGGAGTTGAAAACACCATATATTTT.

Many counts were recorded for this clonotype. The gene calls are TRBV24-1 and TRBJ2-3, with 9 bases identical to TRBD1. V trimming: 4 bases; J trimming: 1 base; junction bases outside the gene matches: 5. The CDR3 consists of 16 residues. Germline values: CDR1 KGHDR, CDR2 SFDVKD. Here the CDR3 DNA reads TGTGCCACCAGTGACCAGGGACAGGGTGGCACAGATACGCAGTATTTT. Translating gives CATSDQGQGGTDTQYF.

In this sample, this clonotype turned up many times. The rearrangement links TRBV6-5 to TRBJ2-3; D gene unclear. Trimming stripped 0 bases from V and 4 bases from J, with 8 bases between. The germline V gene encodes CDR1 MNHEY and CDR2 SVGAGI. The length of the CDR3 is 14 residues. CDR3 nucleotides: TGTGCCAGCAGTTACTCACACACGGCAGATACGCAGTATTTT. Protein: CASSYSHTADTQYF.

A few counts support this clonotype. The rearrangement joins TRBV5-5 to TRBJ2-3, with D uncertain. The V end was cut by 4 bases, the J end by 3 bases, with 15 bases between. Germline V gives CDR1 SGHKS, CDR2 YYEKEE (reference sequence). CDR3 length: 15 residues. CDR3 coding DNA: TGTGCCAGCAGCCCCGCCCGGTTCCGGACAGATACGCAGTATTTT. This gives the protein CASSPARFRTDTQYF. Supplemented by reference TRBV5-5 and TRBJ2-3, the full variable domain reads DAGVTQSPTHLIKTRGQQVTLRCSPISGHKSVSWYQQVLGQGPQFIFQYYEKEERGRGNFPDRFSARQFPNYSSELNVNALLLGDSALYLCASSPARFRTDTQYFGPGTRLTVL.

V is TRBV5-5 and J is TRBJ1-6; tentative D call: TRBD1 (5 bases). Germline V lookup: CDR1 SGHKS, CDR2 YYEKEE (reference sequence). Trimming removed 2 bases at V and 10 bases at J, with 7 bases between. CDR3 length: 12 residues. The CDR3 DNA follows: TGTGCCAGCAGCTTCCCAGGGTCACCCCTCCACTTT. Its translation: CASSFPGSPLHF.

Many counts were recorded for this clonotype. The V call is TRBV5-5, the J call TRBJ1-2; 9 bases line up with TRBD1. J gave up 6 bases and V 4 bases, and 7 bases lay outside the gene matches. This CDR3 comprises 14 residues. The germline V gene has CDR1 SGHKS and CDR2 YYEKEE (reference sequence). CDR3 region: CASSKQGALNGYTF. For the CDR3, the DNA is TGTGCCAGCAGCAAACAGGGGGCGCTTAATGGCTACACCTTC. The variable domain in full, with the rest retrieved from reference TRBV5-5 and TRBJ1-2, is DAGVTQSPTHLIKTRGQQVTLRCSPISGHKSVSWYQQVLGQGPQFIFQYYEKEERGRGNFPDRFSARQFPNYSSELNVNALLLGDSALYLCASSKQGALNGYTFGSGTRLTVV.

V and J are TRBV6-1 and TRBJ2-1, with 13 bases that match TRBD2. The CDR3 covers 15 residues. The J segment lost 9 bases and the V segment lost 5 bases, leaving 7 bases of the junction unmatched. The germline V gene has CDR1 MNHNS and CDR2 SASEGT. The CDR3: CASSQTSGGIGEQFF. The DNA of the CDR3 is TGTGCCAGCAGTCAGACTAGCGGGGGGATTGGTGAGCAGTTCTTC.

This clonotype has a handful of counts. The chain links TRBV18 to TRBJ2-4; TRBD1 agrees at 8 bases. CDR1 and CDR2 from the germline V gene are KGHSH and LQKENI. V shed 4 bases, J shed 6 bases, and the junction held 2 bases outside the gene matches. This CDR3 is 13 amino acids long. The CDR3 sequence is CASSQDRGNIQYF. Here the CDR3 DNA reads TGTGCCAGCTCACAAGACAGGGGAAACATTCAGTACTTC. Filled out from reference TRBV18 and TRBJ2-4, the complete variable domain reads NAGVMQNPRHLVRRRGQEARLRCSPMKGHSHVYWYRQLPEEGLKFMVYLQKENIIDESGMPKERFSAEFPKEGPSILRIQQVVRGDSAAYFCASSQDRGNIQYFGAGTRLSVL.

This clonotype occurred a few times. The V and J genes are TRBV6-1 and TRBJ2-5, with 8 bases that match TRBD1. This CDR3 spans 14 amino acids. Looked up from germline, CDR1 is MNHNS and CDR2 is SASEGT. V shed 6 bases, J shed 6 bases, and the junction held 9 bases outside the gene matches. In DNA, the CDR3 is TGTGCCAGCAGGCGAACAGGGGGGAGTAAGACCCAGTACTTC. It specifies CASRRTGGSKTQYF.

This clonotype was counted many times. The V gene is TRBV5-1, the J gene TRBJ2-7; 14 bases are shared with TRBD2. V lost 4 bases to trimming and J lost 2 bases; unmatched junction nucleotides: 2. This CDR3 spans 15 amino acids. Germline CDR1 is SGHRS and CDR2 is YFSETQ. In DNA, the CDR3 is TGCGCCAGCAGCGCGGGACTAGCGGGAGCCTACGAGCAGTACTTC. This translates into CASSAGLAGAYEQYF.

This clonotype appeared many times. The chain recombines TRBV10-3 with TRBJ2-1; weak D call: TRBD2 (5 bases). Germline CDR1 is ENHRY and CDR2 is SYGVKD. V shed 3 bases and J shed 10 bases, with 7 bases lying between them. The CDR3 has 11 amino acids. The CDR3 loop reads CAISELGEQFF. CDR3 bases: TGTGCCATCAGTGAACTAGGGGAGCAGTTCTTC.

This clonotype has ten or more counts. The V and J genes are TRBV12-3 or TRBV12-4 and TRBJ2-2; weak D call: TRBD2 (5 bases). The V end lost 7 bases, the J end lost 9 bases, and 9 bases lay between the germline ends. CDR3 length: 11 residues. The CDR3 loop is CASTSSRELFF. The CDR3 coding sequence is TGTGCCAGCACGTCTAGCCGGGAGCTGTTTTTT.

This clonotype was recorded many times. The rearrangement joins TRBV7-2 to TRBJ2-1; unclear D gene. CDR3 length: 13 amino acids. Trimming stripped 2 bases from V and 2 bases from J, with 4 bases between. Germline assignment: CDR1 SGHTA and CDR2 FQGNSA. CDR3 protein: CASSLITYNEQFF. CDR3 coding DNA: TGTGCCAGCAGCTTAATTACCTACAATGAGCAGTTCTTC.

This clonotype was counted many times. V and J are TRBV19 and TRBJ2-3; no firm D call. The CDR3 runs to 15 residues. The germline V gene has CDR1 LNHDA and CDR2 SQIVND (reference sequence). Between the trimmed V and J ends, which lost 7 bases and 2 bases, there was a span of 16 bases. The CDR3 protein is CASTQLGLYTDTQYF. CDR3 bases: TGTGCCAGTACCCAGCTGGGATTGTACACAGATACGCAGTATTTT.

This clonotype has at least ten counts. This chain connects TRBV12-3 or TRBV12-4 to TRBJ1-3; a weak D match, TRBD1 (6 bases). V dropped 1 base and J dropped 4 bases, with 14 bases sitting between them. The CDR3 is made up of 16 amino acids. In nucleotides, the CDR3 is TGTGCCAGCAGTTTAGGGGGCAGGGGTTCAGGAAACACCATATATTTT. It translates to CASSLGGRGSGNTIYF.

This sequence joins TRBV4-1 and TRBJ1-5; possible D gene TRBD1, 6 bases. Per germline, CDR1 MGHRA and CDR2 YSYEKL. This CDR3 is 15 amino acids long. The V gene lost 6 bases and the J gene lost 3 bases, with 15 bases spanning the gap. This CDR3 is CASSNPGQYNQPQHF. In DNA, the CDR3 is TGCGCCAGCAGTAACCCTGGACAGTACAATCAGCCCCAGCATTTT.

There are a few counts of this clonotype. The chain links TRBV28 to TRBJ2-7, with 8 bases fitting TRBD1. This CDR3 comprises 13 residues. V was pared by 5 bases and J by 6 bases, with 6 bases of the junction left unmatched. CDR1 is MDHEN and CDR2 is SYDVKM in the germline V gene. In DNA, the CDR3 is TGTGCCAGCAGTCGGACAGGGTGGGGCGAGCAGTACTTC. It translates to CASSRTGWGEQYF.

The table lists this clonotype with many counts. The chain joins TRBV5-1 to TRBJ2-2; unclear D gene. V lost 6 bases to trimming and J lost 1 base, with 7 bases between them. Germline loops: CDR1 SGHRS, CDR2 YFSETQ. This CDR3 has 13 amino acids. In DNA, the CDR3 is TGCGCCAGCACCTCTGGGAACACCGGGGAGCTGTTTTTT. Translated: CASTSGNTGELFF.

This clonotype occurred many times. The chain couples TRBV7-3 to TRBJ2-1; 10 bases match TRBD2. CDR1 is SGHTA and CDR2 is FQGTGA in the germline V gene. With 4 bases clipped from V and 9 bases from J, the junction kept 12 bases outside the gene matches. The CDR3 is 16 amino acids. The CDR3 protein is CASSSSPLAGVSEQFF. In DNA form, the CDR3 reads TGTGCCAGCAGCTCAAGCCCGCTAGCGGGAGTTAGTGAGCAGTTCTTC.